This T cell receptor (beta chain) was sequenced in a study of T cells after yellow fever vaccination. Overall study findings and caveats: The booster saw the reappearance of most primary-vaccination clones (approximately 97% CD4, around 90% CD8).

Germline CDR1 SEHNR, CDR2 FQNEAQ (reference sequence). This CDR3 is built from 17 residues. Trimming removed 3 bases at V and 9 bases at J, with 21 bases between. As for this clonotype: Its specificity is not known.

A universal primer site and UMIs were added as TCR cDNA was made by 5'RACE template switching. MiXCR, run by TCRdb on the 5' RACE reads, gives a single entry per CDR3 protein. The sample has about 340,000 distinct CDR3 sequences, around 3.9% seen once. This receptor was obtained from a man younger than 35 who received the YFV17D yellow fever vaccine. J is TRBJ1-6 and V is TRBV7-9, with D hard to call. The specimen comprised PBMCs, sampled 5 days after the yellow fever booster vaccination. Written as DNA, the CDR3 is TGTGCCAGCAGCTTTGAAGGCTCTCTCCACGGTGGTTCACCCCTCCACTTT. Translation gives CASSFEGSLHGGSPLHF.